What follows are 21 T cell receptor beta chains derived from one specimen sequenced in a study of cytomegalovirus exposure and HLA in healthy donors. The primer mix had 60 Vbeta and 13 Jbeta primers. Assay: immunoSEQ multiplex PCR; the TCRdb copy retains only in-frame clones and omits some. The data hold 85,000 to 130,000 clones, with 60% to 80% observed a single time. Sequencing input: PBMCs. These receptor sequences come from a woman aged 18-29 years in good health and CMV-seropositive.

V gene TRBV5-4 combines with J gene TRBJ2-7, with TRBD2 matching 10 bases. CDR1 and CDR2 from the germline V gene are SGHNT and YYREEE (reference sequence). CDR3 size: 12 residues. V lost 4 bases to trimming and J lost 9 bases; unmatched junction nucleotides: 4. The CDR3 region is CASSGTSVPQYF. The CDR3 DNA reads TGTGCCAGCAGCGGGACTAGCGTACCGCAGTACTTC.

V gene TRBV7-2 combines with J gene TRBJ1-3, with D hard to call. The V and J ends lost 0 bases and 2 bases respectively, with 8 bases between them. CDR1 and CDR2 from the germline V gene are SGHTA and FQGNSA. The CDR3 is 15 residues long. DNA of the CDR3: TGTGCCAGCAGCTTAGCACCCGCGCCTGGAAACACCATATATTTT. It encodes CASSLAPAPGNTIYF.

The rearrangement joins TRBV11-2 to TRBJ2-5; D may be TRBD1 (5 bases). This CDR3 region has 14 residues. Germline V gene lookup returns CDR1 SGHAT and CDR2 FQNNGV. The V gene lost 5 bases and the J gene lost 5 bases, with 15 bases spanning the gap. The CDR3 bases are TGTGCCAGCAGCCCTAGTGCAGGGCTGGAGACCCAGTACTTC. This gives the protein CASSPSAGLETQYF.

The chain recombines TRBV6-4 with TRBJ2-7; 8 bases agree with TRBD2. The V gene's germline CDR1 is MRHNA and CDR2 SNTAGT. The CDR3 is 14 residues long. V shed 7 bases and J 4 bases; nucleotides not matched to a gene: 9. CDR3 in DNA: TGTGCCAGCAAGGTCCCGGGGGGGCCGTACGAGCAGTACTTC. Encoded protein: CASKVPGGPYEQYF.

This clone was seen just once. The CDR3 DNA follows: TGTGCCAGCAGCGTAGACGGTGGGGGGGTCCCAGGTGGCTACACCTTC. Translating it yields CASSVDGGGVPGGYTF. The chain is built from TRBV9 and TRBJ1-2, with a weak D call TRBD1 (5 bases). The CDR3 length is 16 residues. In germline, CDR1 is SGDLS, CDR2 YYNGEE. Trimming removed 0 bases from V and 7 bases from J, with 19 bases in between.

The chain recombines TRBV30 with TRBJ2-1, with 9 bases matching TRBD1. This CDR3 is 11 amino acids long. Germline assignment: CDR1 GTSNPN and CDR2 SVGIG (reference sequence). Trimming took 4 bases from V and 15 from J; bases not matched to a gene: 7. CDR3 DNA: TGTGCCTGGACCAGGGGGGACAGGGCGTTCTTC. This codes for CAWTRGDRAFF.

V usage is TRBV7-6 and J usage is TRBJ2-7, with TRBD2 matching 7 bases. Germline V gives CDR1 SGHVS, CDR2 FNYEAQ. The CDR3 has 15 amino acids. Trimming removed 5 bases from V and 1 base from J; junction bases left unmatched: 8. DNA of the CDR3: TGTGCCAGCAGCACCGAAGCGGGAACTTCCTACGAGCAGTACTTC. Its translation: CASSTEAGTSYEQYF.

The chain uses TRBV4-2 and TRBJ2-1, with 8 bases matching TRBD2. The CDR3 is 16 residues long. The germline V gene has CDR1 LGHNA and CDR2 YNFKEQ. The J segment lost 0 bases and the V segment lost 1 base, leaving 2 bases of the junction unmatched. CDR3 nucleotide sequence: TGTGCCAGCAGCCAAGGTGCGGGGGGCTCCTACAATGAGCAGTTCTTC. As protein: CASSQGAGGSYNEQFF.

This clone was picked up one time. This chain links TRBV7-2 with TRBJ1-4; D is ambiguous. V was pared by 5 bases and J by 8 bases, with 9 bases between. The CDR3 spans 12 residues. Germline V gene lookup returns CDR1 SGHTA and CDR2 FQGNSA. The CDR3 DNA follows: TGTGCCAGCAGCCGCTATTCGGAAAAACTGTTTTTT. Protein sequence: CASSRYSEKLFF.

The chain is built from TRBV10-2 and TRBJ2-1, with D hard to call. V lost 6 bases and J lost 2, with 14 bases in between. The CDR3 spans 15 residues. Germline CDR1 is WSHSY and CDR2 is SAAADI. The CDR3, as DNA: TGCGCCAGCAGCCTTGGGCCCGCCGCCTACAATGAGCAGTTCTTC. It is translated as CASSLGPAAYNEQFF.

The V and J genes are TRBV11-1 and TRBJ2-3, with D uncertain. This CDR3 has 12 amino acids. Trimming shortened V by 5 bases and J by 4 bases, and 7 bases separated the two germline ends. Germline values: CDR1 SGHAT, CDR2 FQDESV (reference sequence). The DNA for the CDR3 is TGTGCCAGCAGCCCTCCGGCAGATACGCAGTATTTT. As protein: CASSPPADTQYF.

The chain couples TRBV7-9 to TRBJ2-3; the match to TRBD2 covers 8 bases. From germline, CDR1 is SEHNR and CDR2 FQNEAQ (reference sequence). Unmatched junction bases numbered 4, after V lost 5 bases and J lost 0 bases. CDR3 size: 15 residues. Here the CDR3 reads CASSHSGISTDTQYF. CDR3 nucleotide sequence: TGTGCCAGCAGCCATAGCGGGATTAGCACAGATACGCAGTATTTT.

The table lists this clone with a few counts. This same CDR3 is encoded by further DNA sequences in the sample. The chain has TRBV5-6 and TRBJ2-1; TRBD2 aligns across 7 bases. The germline V gene has CDR1 SGHDT and CDR2 YYEEEE. Trimming at V came to 4 bases and at J to 4 bases, leaving 2 bases not matched to a gene. This CDR3 contains 13 residues. The CDR3 here is CASSPGGYNEQFF. The CDR3 bases are TGTGCCAGCAGCCCCGGGGGGTACAATGAGCAGTTCTTC.

With regard to this clone: The same CDR3 can be traced to other DNA sequences in this sample. The rearrangement joins TRBV20-1 to TRBJ2-1; D is unresolved. V lost 5 bases, J lost 7 bases, and 6 bases lay in between. The CDR3 spans 10 residues. The germline gives CDR1 DFQATT, CDR2 SNEGSKA (reference sequence). The CDR3 region has the DNA TGCAGTGCTTCCTCGAATGAGCAGTTCTTC. Protein sequence: CSASSNEQFF.

This sequence joins TRBV11-1 and TRBJ1-1; 9 nucleotides align to TRBD1. V lost 6 bases to trimming and J lost 8 bases; unmatched junction nucleotides: 10. The CDR3 is made up of 14 amino acids. Germline loops: CDR1 SGHAT, CDR2 FQDESV (reference sequence). CDR3 sequence (DNA): TGTGCCAGCAGTCCAGGGACCGGGACAGGGGAAGCTTTCTTT. Its protein product is CASSPGTGTGEAFF.

This chain uses TRBV30 with TRBJ1-1; D remains unclear. Germline assignment: CDR1 GTSNPN and CDR2 SVGIG (reference sequence). This CDR3 has 13 amino acids. Trimming removed 3 bases from V and 4 bases from J, with 12 bases in between. The CDR3 is CAWRGLWSTEAFF. Here the CDR3 DNA reads TGTGCCTGGAGAGGCCTTTGGAGCACTGAAGCTTTCTTT.

CDR3 loop: CASSQETASGANTGELFF. CDR3 sequence (DNA): TGTGCCAGCAGCCAAGAAACGGCTAGCGGGGCGAACACCGGGGAGCTGTTTTTT. The chain links TRBV4-2 to TRBJ2-2, with 9 bases aligning to TRBD2. J gave up 0 bases and V 0 bases, and 5 bases lay outside the gene matches. The CDR3 consists of 18 residues. Germline V gene lookup returns CDR1 LGHNA and CDR2 YNFKEQ.

The chain is built from TRBV28 and TRBJ1-2; D is perhaps TRBD1 (6 bases). This CDR3 contains 12 residues. Per the germline V gene, CDR1 is MDHEN and CDR2 is SYDVKM. V was pared by 8 bases and J by 7 bases, with 14 bases between. The DNA of the CDR3 is TGTGCCAGCTGGGACAAAAGGGGTGGCTACACCTTC. This gives the protein CASWDKRGGYTF.

This clone showed up just a few times. The J gene is TRBJ2-3, the V gene TRBV27, with TRBD1 matching 10 bases. V gave up 5 bases and J gave up 3 bases; unmatched junction bases: 5. The germline CDR1 and CDR2 sequences are MNHEY and SMNVEV (reference sequence). CDR3 length: 15 amino acids. The CDR3 DNA follows: TGTGCCAGCAGTCTGACAGGGGGCAGGACAGATACGCAGTATTTT. Translating gives CASSLTGGRTDTQYF.

The chain links TRBV7-2 to TRBJ2-7; D may be TRBD1 (5 bases). V was cut by 1 base and J by 3 bases, with 10 bases left in between. Germline loops: CDR1 SGHTA, CDR2 FQGNSA. This CDR3 spans 14 amino acids. In DNA, the CDR3 is TGTGCCAGCAGCTTAGAGGCAGGGCGCTACGAGCAGTACTTC. Residues: CASSLEAGRYEQYF.

This CDR3 is CASSQTGTGLTGELFF. The CDR3 nucleotides read TGCGCCAGCAGCCAAACCGGGACAGGACTCACCGGGGAGCTGTTTTTT. The chain combines TRBV4-1 with TRBJ2-2, with 8 nucleotides matching TRBD1. There are 16 residues in the CDR3. The junction had 6 bases not matched to a gene; V was cut back by 2 bases and J by 4 bases. Germline assignment: CDR1 MGHRA and CDR2 YSYEKL.